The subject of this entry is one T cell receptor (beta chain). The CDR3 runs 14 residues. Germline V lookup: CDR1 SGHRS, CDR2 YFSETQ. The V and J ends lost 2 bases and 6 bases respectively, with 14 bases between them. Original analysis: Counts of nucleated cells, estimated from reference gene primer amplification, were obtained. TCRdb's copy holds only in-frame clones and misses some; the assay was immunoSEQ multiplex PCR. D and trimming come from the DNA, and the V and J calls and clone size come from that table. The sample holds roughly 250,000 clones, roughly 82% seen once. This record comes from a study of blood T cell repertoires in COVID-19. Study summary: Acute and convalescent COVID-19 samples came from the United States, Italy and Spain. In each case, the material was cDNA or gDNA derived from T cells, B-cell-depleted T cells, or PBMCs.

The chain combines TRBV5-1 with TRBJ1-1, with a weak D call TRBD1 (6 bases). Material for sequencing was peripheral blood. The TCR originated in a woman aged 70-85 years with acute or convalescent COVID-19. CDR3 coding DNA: TGCGCCAGCAGCTTAACACAGGGTGACGCTGAAGCTTTCTTT. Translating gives CASSLTQGDAEAFF.